The clone carrying this TCR beta chain was seen more than once but under ten times. As yet, its antigen is unknown. The data stem from a study of T cells after yellow fever vaccination. Whole-study findings and limits: The secondary response was weaker but peaked faster, day 5 versus 15.

TCRdb processed the 5' RACE reads anew with MiXCR; each CDR3 protein has one entry. This table holds about 550,000 distinct CDR3 sequences, about 19% found once. Here the sequenced sample was PBMCs, taken 15 days after the yellow fever booster vaccination. This TCR came from a man younger than 45 who received the YFV17D yellow fever vaccine.

CDR3 DNA sequence: TGTGCCAGCAGCCAAGGAGGCGGGAGGGCCGGCGAGCAGTACTTC. This codes for CASSQGGGRAGEQYF. J is TRBJ2-7 and V is TRBV4-2, with TRBD2 matching 9 bases. This CDR3 comprises 15 residues. The V segment lost 1 base and the J segment 6 bases; nucleotides outside the gene matches: 7. CDR1 and CDR2 from the germline V gene are LGHNA and YNFKEQ.